This passage covers 20 T cell receptor beta chains from one sample sequenced in a study of cytomegalovirus exposure and HLA in healthy donors. This PCR relied on a set of 60 Vbeta primers and 13 Jbeta primers. Assay used: immunoSEQ multiplex PCR; TCRdb lists only in-frame clones, some missing. The sample has under 200,000 clones, 68% seen once; the top ten hold approximately 1.3%. The specimen sequenced was PBMCs. These receptors originate from a man aged 45 to 65 in good health and CMV-seronegative.

This clone was observed a handful of times. V is TRBV5-1 and J is TRBJ1-1; 10 nucleotides align to TRBD1. Germline-derived CDR1 and CDR2 are SGHRS and YFSETQ. Unmatched junction bases numbered 4, after V lost 3 bases and J lost 5 bases. This CDR3 is built from 14 residues. The CDR3 sequence is CASSSGTGVTEAFF. As DNA, the CDR3 is TGCGCCAGCAGCTCTGGGACAGGGGTTACTGAAGCTTTCTTT.

V is TRBV6-5 and J is TRBJ2-7; 12 bases fit TRBD2. The CDR3 loop spans 15 amino acids. From germline, CDR1 is MNHEY and CDR2 SVGAGI. V lost 4 bases to trimming and J lost 4 bases; unmatched junction nucleotides: 5. The CDR3, as DNA: TGTGCCAGCAGTTCTTGGACTAGCGGGGAGTACGAGCAGTACTTC. It yields the protein CASSSWTSGEYEQYF.

The chain couples TRBV6-5 to TRBJ1-5; 7 nucleotides line up with TRBD1. Per the germline V gene, CDR1 is MNHEY and CDR2 is SVGAGI. The CDR3 loop spans 15 amino acids. Trimming at V came to 6 bases and at J to 3 bases, leaving 8 bases not matched to a gene. In nucleotides, the CDR3 is TGTGCCAGCAGACCAGACAGGGCTAACAATCAGCCCCAGCATTTT. Its translation is CASRPDRANNQPQHF.

The chain uses TRBV4-2 and TRBJ1-2; the match to TRBD1 covers 12 bases. Germline V gene data show CDR1 as LGHNA and CDR2 as YNFKEQ. The V gene end was trimmed by 6 bases and the J gene end by 2 bases; junction bases not matched to a gene: 10. There are 17 residues in the CDR3. The CDR3 region has the DNA TGTGCCAGCAGTTCCCCGGGACAGGGGGCGGAAAACTATGGCTACACCTTC. As protein: CASSSPGQGAENYGYTF.

The chain links TRBV7-6 to TRBJ1-5; D might be TRBD1 (5 bases). The ends were cut back, 5 bases at V and 9 bases at J, with 17 bases in the middle. In germline, CDR1 is SGHVS, CDR2 FNYEAQ. This CDR3 has 14 residues. CDR3 nucleotides: TGTGCCAGCAGCCCACAAAAGGGGCGCGGGCCCCAGCATTTT. Translating gives CASSPQKGRGPQHF.

This chain connects TRBV27 to TRBJ2-7, with 7 bases lining up with TRBD2. Germline loops: CDR1 MNHEY, CDR2 SMNVEV (reference sequence). V shed 6 bases, J shed 1 base, and the junction held 3 bases outside the gene matches. CDR3 length equals 13 residues. CDR3 coding DNA: TGTGCCAGCAGGCGCGGGGGATCCTACGAGCAGTACTTC. This gives the protein CASRRGGSYEQYF.

This clone occurred a few times. The chain has TRBV6-5 and TRBJ1-2; D remains unclear. Germline values: CDR1 MNHEY, CDR2 SVGAGI. CDR3 size: 12 residues. V shed 3 bases and J shed 7 bases, with 9 bases lying between them. The CDR3 here is CASSYGSGGYTF. The CDR3 coding sequence is TGTGCCAGCAGTTATGGGAGTGGTGGCTACACCTTC.

The chain is built from TRBV5-1 and TRBJ2-1; D is unclear. V lost 3 bases to trimming and J lost 3 bases, with 10 bases between them. The CDR3 has 14 residues. Germline CDR1 is SGHRS and CDR2 is YFSETQ. CDR3 sequence: CASSSGAGYNEQFF. CDR3 coding DNA: TGCGCCAGCAGCTCCGGAGCCGGCTACAATGAGCAGTTCTTC.

The chain has TRBV10-1 and TRBJ2-1; a possible D gene is TRBD2 (5 bases). V lost 3 bases and J lost 4, with 19 bases in between. The CDR3 length is 17 residues. CDR1 is WNHNN and CDR2 is SYGVQD in the germline V gene (reference sequence). The CDR3 coding sequence is TGCGCCAGCAGTGAACGTCTTCTGGCGGGTGCTTACAATGAGCAGTTCTTC. Residues: CASSERLLAGAYNEQFF.

This chain uses TRBV19 with TRBJ2-1; TRBD1 is a possible D gene (6 bases). V gave up 1 base and J gave up 4 bases, with 14 bases separating them. The CDR3 is 16 residues long. CDR1 is LNHDA, CDR2 SQIVND, per germline (reference sequence). In nucleotides, the CDR3 is TGTGCCAGTAGTATAGCCGGGACAAGGTCATACAATGAGCAGTTCTTC. This encodes CASSIAGTRSYNEQFF.

With regard to this clone: This sample includes further DNA sequences coding for the same CDR3. The J gene is TRBJ2-7, the V gene TRBV18; 8 bases are shared with TRBD1. The CDR3 loop spans 13 amino acids. CDR1 is KGHSH and CDR2 is LQKENI in the germline V gene. Trimming cost V 6 bases and J 5 bases; bases outside gene matches: 6. The CDR3 DNA sequence: TGTGCCAGCTCGCTAGACAGGGGACACGAGCAGTACTTC. It specifies CASSLDRGHEQYF.

This clone came up a few times. V gene TRBV10-3 combines with J gene TRBJ1-1; 7 nucleotides agree with TRBD1. Per germline, CDR1 ENHRY and CDR2 SYGVKD. The CDR3 runs 14 residues. V shed 6 bases and J 1 base; nucleotides not matched to a gene: 5. CDR3 DNA: TGTGCCATCAGCCTTACAGGGGCGAACACTGAAGCTTTCTTT. Translated: CAISLTGANTEAFF.

The V gene is TRBV7-8, the J gene TRBJ2-1; D is uncertain. Trimming removed 3 bases from V and 0 bases from J, with 9 bases in between. This CDR3 contains 15 residues. CDR1 SGHVS and CDR2 FQNEAQ come from the germline V gene. CDR3 in DNA: TGTGCCAGCAGCTTGCCCCGGTTCTCCTACAATGAGCAGTTCTTC. Amino acids: CASSLPRFSYNEQFF. The full variable domain, its missing parts supplied by reference TRBV7-8 and TRBJ2-1, is GAGVSQSPRYKVAKRGQDVALRCDPISGHVSLFWYQQALGQGPEFLTYFQNEAQLDKSGLPSDRFFAERPEGSVSTLKIQRTQQEDSAVYLCASSLPRFSYNEQFFGPGTRLTVL.

The chain has TRBV7-3 and TRBJ2-1; 14 bases align to TRBD2. The CDR3 covers 17 residues. The germline V gene encodes CDR1 SGHTA and CDR2 FQGTGA. J was trimmed by 7 bases and V by 4 bases; bases with no gene match: 9. CDR3 in amino acids: CASSSRTSGGKWNEQFF. The CDR3 DNA sequence: TGTGCCAGCAGCTCGAGGACTAGCGGGGGGAAGTGGAATGAGCAGTTCTTC.

This clone was observed a handful of times. The chain links TRBV2 to TRBJ2-2; D ambiguous. Germline CDR1 SNHLY, CDR2 FYNNEI. The V end lost 7 bases, the J end lost 8 bases, and 11 bases lay between the germline ends. This CDR3 has 12 residues. The CDR3 sequence: CASKRGRGELFF. The CDR3 DNA is TGTGCCAGCAAGAGAGGTCGGGGGGAGCTGTTTTTT.

This clone was counted between two and nine times. This rearrangement joins TRBV2 to TRBJ1-5; D might be TRBD1 (6 bases). CDR3 size: 14 residues. Germline V gene data show CDR1 as SNHLY and CDR2 as FYNNEI. V dropped 5 bases and J dropped 4 bases, with 12 bases sitting between them. CDR3 protein: CASSSNRGNQPQHF. The CDR3 nucleotides are TGTGCCAGCAGTTCCAATAGGGGGAATCAGCCCCAGCATTTT.

This clone has a handful of counts. J is TRBJ2-7 and V is TRBV18; TRBD2 aligns across 7 bases. This CDR3 comprises 16 residues. After removal of 0 bases from V and 0 bases from J, the junction contained 5 bases not matched to a gene. Germline CDR1 reads KGHSH; CDR2 reads LQKENI. The CDR3 DNA follows: TGTGCCAGCTCACCACCCTTAGCGGGCTACTCCTACGAGCAGTACTTC. Its protein product is CASSPPLAGYSYEQYF.

The J gene is TRBJ2-4, the V gene TRBV6-5, with 10 nucleotides matching TRBD1. V lost 5 bases to trimming and J lost 6 bases; unmatched junction nucleotides: 7. CDR1 MNHEY and CDR2 SVGAGI come from the germline V gene. The CDR3 spans 15 residues. The CDR3 nucleotides are TGTGCCAGCAGTCCTTGGACAGGGGGGGGAAACATTCAGTACTTC. This translates into CASSPWTGGGNIQYF.

The rearrangement joins TRBV19 to TRBJ1-2, with 9 bases matching TRBD1. Germline V gives CDR1 LNHDA, CDR2 SQIVND (reference sequence). This CDR3 has 15 residues. The V segment lost 5 bases and the J segment 4 bases; nucleotides outside the gene matches: 8. The CDR3 DNA reads TGTGCCAGTAGTTTCCCCGGGACAGGGATCTATGGCTACACCTTC. As protein: CASSFPGTGIYGYTF.

This rearrangement joins TRBV10-1 to TRBJ1-2; TRBD1 aligns across 12 bases. Per the germline V gene, CDR1 is WNHNN and CDR2 is SYGVQD (reference sequence). The CDR3 is 16 amino acids. The V segment lost 8 bases and the J segment 4 bases; nucleotides outside the gene matches: 11. CDR3 nucleotide sequence: TGCGCCAGCTTCCGGGACAGGGGGCTCTCCGGCTATGGCTACACCTTC. Translated, it gives CASFRDRGLSGYGYTF.